Listed here are 10 T cell receptor beta chains from one sample, sequenced in a study of human T cells and chemical hapten exposure. This sample's time point: patch test 1, 2 weeks after DPC sensitization. This sample's treatment: therapeutic diphenylcyclopropenone sensitization with weekly scalp DPC. TCRdb re-analysed the RACE reads in MiXCR, keeping a single row per CDR3 protein. This table has roughly 120,000 distinct CDR3 sequences, 12% appearing once. This specimen was whole blood, taken in connection with sensitization to the hapten diphenylcyclopropenone (DPC). These receptors were obtained from a woman aged 50 to 65 with alopecia areata. Some clones in this sample may be carry-over from other donors' samples.

The CDR3 spells CASSTTWGGGLNEQFF. In nucleotides, the CDR3 is TGTGCCAGCAGCACTACTTGGGGCGGGGGCCTCAATGAGCAGTTCTTC. The chain joins TRBV7-2 to TRBJ2-1; possibly TRBD2 for D (7 bases). The CDR3 is made up of 16 amino acids. CDR1 and CDR2 (germline): SGHTA, FQGNSA. The V gene lost 5 bases and the J gene lost 6 bases, with 20 bases spanning the gap. The complete variable domain, with remaining parts taken from reference TRBV7-2 and TRBJ2-1, reads GAGVSQSPSNKVTEKGKDVELRCDPISGHTALYWYRQSLGQGLEFLIYFQGNSAPDKSGLPSDRFSAERTGGSVSTLTIQRTQQEDSAVYLCASSTTWGGGLNEQFFGPGTRLTVL.

The rearrangement joins TRBV7-6 to TRBJ2-5, with no clear D. The CDR3 loop spans 13 amino acids. The germline V and J ends were trimmed by 4 bases and 0 bases, with 6 bases remaining between them. Germline V gene lookup returns CDR1 SGHVS and CDR2 FNYEAQ. CDR3 protein: CASSSGYQETQYF. CDR3 sequence (DNA): TGTGCCAGCAGCTCCGGGTACCAAGAGACCCAGTACTTC.

Many counts were recorded for this clonotype. The chain is built from TRBV18 and TRBJ1-1, with 9 bases aligning to TRBD1. This CDR3 comprises 16 residues. V lost 4 bases and J lost 0; bases outside the gene matches: 6. The germline V gene has CDR1 KGHSH and CDR2 LQKENI. The CDR3 nucleotides read TGTGCCAGCTCACTTGGGACAGGGAGGATGAACACTGAAGCTTTCTTT. It codes for CASSLGTGRMNTEAFF.

This clonotype has a handful of counts. The V call is TRBV11-2, the J call TRBJ2-7, with a possible D match to TRBD2 (6 bases). CDR3 length: 14 amino acids. Between the trimmed V and J ends, which lost 4 bases and 2 bases, there was a span of 12 bases. Looked up from germline, CDR1 is SGHAT and CDR2 is FQNNGV. CDR3 residues: CASSSQAGPYEQYF. The DNA for the CDR3 is TGTGCCAGCAGCTCCCAAGCGGGCCCCTACGAGCAGTACTTC.

This chain uses TRBV20-1 with TRBJ2-3; 14 bases line up with TRBD2. Germline values: CDR1 DFQATT, CDR2 SNEGSKA (reference sequence). The ends lost 5 bases at V and 6 bases at J; junction bases unmatched: 10. The CDR3 is 16 amino acids. The CDR3 nucleotides are TGCAGTGCTCCTACCAGGGGACTAGCGGGGGTTGATACGCAGTATTTT. Its protein product is CSAPTRGLAGVDTQYF.

In its sample, this clonotype was seen many times. The chain recombines TRBV7-9 with TRBJ1-4; 9 bases are a match to TRBD1. CDR3 length equals 15 residues. Trimming removed 4 bases from V and 5 bases from J; junction bases left unmatched: 5. CDR1 is SEHNR, CDR2 FQNEAQ, per germline (reference sequence). CDR3 sequence reads: CASSSRTGANEKLFF. Written as DNA, the CDR3 is TGTGCCAGCAGCTCGAGGACAGGGGCGAATGAAAAACTGTTTTTT.

This clonotype occurred many times. The V gene is TRBV18, the J gene TRBJ2-7; D might be TRBD1 (6 bases). Germline lookup yields CDR1 KGHSH and CDR2 LQKENI. This CDR3 is 15 amino acids long. Deletions cut 2 bases from V and 2 bases from J, with 13 bases between. CDR3 protein: CASSPSQGYTYEQYF. Here the CDR3 DNA reads TGTGCCAGCTCACCATCACAGGGATACACCTACGAGCAGTACTTC.

Only a few counts were recorded for this clonotype. The rearrangement uses TRBV10-1 and TRBJ2-5, with D maybe TRBD2 (5 bases). Germline values: CDR1 WNHNN, CDR2 SYGVQD (reference sequence). This CDR3 has 13 amino acids. V was cut by 5 bases and J by 2 bases, with 9 bases left in between. CDR3 in DNA: TGCGCCAGCAGTCCCGGGATTCAAGAGACCCAGTACTTC. It is translated as CASSPGIQETQYF.

This clonotype was counted at least ten times. The gene calls are TRBV5-1 and TRBJ1-6; D unresolved. CDR1 SGHRS and CDR2 YFSETQ come from the germline V gene. Trimming took 4 bases from V and 5 from J, leaving 13 bases between them. The CDR3 length is 15 residues. The CDR3 DNA sequence: TGCGCCAGCAGCCGAGTCATGGGGAATAATTCACCCCTCCACTTT. The encoded protein is CASSRVMGNNSPLHF. Complete variable domain (other parts from reference TRBV5-1 and TRBJ1-6): KAGVTQTPRYLIKTRGQQVTLSCSPISGHRSVSWYQQTPGQGLQFLFEYFSETQRNKGNFPGRFSGRQFSNSRSEMNVSTLELGDSALYLCASSRVMGNNSPLHFGNGTRLTVT.

The chain joins TRBV6-4 to TRBJ2-1; TRBD2 matches at 13 bases. The CDR3 runs to 16 residues. V was clipped by 8 bases and J by 8 bases; unmatched bases: 12. Germline V gene lookup returns CDR1 MRHNA and CDR2 SNTAGT. CDR3 loop: CASSRLGLAGWHEQFF. In nucleotides, the CDR3 is TGTGCCAGCTCAAGATTGGGACTAGCGGGGTGGCATGAGCAGTTCTTC.